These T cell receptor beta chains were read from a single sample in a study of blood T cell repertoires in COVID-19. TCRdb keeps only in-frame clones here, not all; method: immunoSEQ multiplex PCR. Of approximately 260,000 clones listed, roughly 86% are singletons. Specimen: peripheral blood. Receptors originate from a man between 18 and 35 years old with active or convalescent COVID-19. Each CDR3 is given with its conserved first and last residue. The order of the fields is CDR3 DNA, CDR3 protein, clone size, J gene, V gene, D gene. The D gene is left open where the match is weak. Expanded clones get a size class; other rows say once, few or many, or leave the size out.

TGTGCCAGCAGCTTAGCGTTGGACAGAGCTAGCCTCCACTTT	CASSLALDRASLHF	-	TRBJ1-6	TRBV7-2	-
TGTGCCAGCAGCTTTCGGGTTAACACTGAAGCTTTCTTT	CASSFRVNTEAFF	few	TRBJ1-1	TRBV5-6	-
TGCGCCAGCAGCTCCGGACAGGGCAGCCCAGGGGAACTGTTTTTT	CASSSGQGSPGELFF	-	TRBJ1-4	TRBV5-1	TRBD1
TGTGCCAGCAGCTCAATACAGGGGAATCAGCCCCAGCATTTT	CASSSIQGNQPQHF	-	TRBJ1-5	TRBV5-6	TRBD1
TGTGCCAGCACCCCAGGGGGGTACGACAATGAGCAGTTCTTC	CASTPGGYDNEQFF	few	TRBJ2-1	TRBV6-1	-
TGTGCCAGCAGCCCATCGGGACTAAATCTTTACGAGCAGTACTTC	CASSPSGLNLYEQYF	once	TRBJ2-7	TRBV6-5	TRBD2
TGTGCCAGCAGGGACAGTTATATCTACGAGCAGTACTTC	CASRDSYIYEQYF	-	TRBJ2-7	TRBV2	-
TGTGCCAGCAGCTTGAAGGGAGGAGAGACCCAGTACTTC	CASSLKGGETQYF	-	TRBJ2-5	TRBV5-6	-
TGTGCCAGCAGTTACCAGGGGGCAAACACTGAAGCTTTCTTT	CASSYQGANTEAFF	-	TRBJ1-1	TRBV6-6	TRBD1
TGTGCCAGCAGTCTGAGGACAGGGCAACCGCTAGAGACCCAGTACTTC	CASSLRTGQPLETQYF	-	TRBJ2-5	TRBV5-6	TRBD1
TGTGCCAGCAGCGTTTCAGGTGAAAAACTGTTTTTT	CASSVSGEKLFF	-	TRBJ1-4	TRBV9	-
TGTGCCAGCAGTTCCCCAGGGCGCGCCCTCCACTTT	CASSSPGRALHF	once	TRBJ1-6	TRBV6-5	-
TGTGCCAGCAGGATTTATACAGGGGTCACTGAAGCTTTCTTT	CASRIYTGVTEAFF	-	TRBJ1-1	TRBV6-5	TRBD1
TGTGCCAGCAGTCAGGGAGCGGGAGCATCCCACGAGCAGTACTTC	CASSQGAGASHEQYF	-	TRBJ2-7	TRBV5-4	TRBD2
TGTGCCAGCAGTGCTCAGGTGGGTTTCACCTACGAGCAGTACTTC	CASSAQVGFTYEQYF	-	TRBJ2-7	TRBV27	-
TGTGCCAGCAGCCCTCCTACTCGCGAGCAGTACTTC	CASSPPTREQYF	-	TRBJ2-7	TRBV13	-
TGTGCCAGCCCCCGGGACAGGGGTAGCACAGATACGCAGTATTTT	CASPRDRGSTDTQYF	-	TRBJ2-3	TRBV2	TRBD1
TGTGCCAGCAGTGATCAGGCAGGGGACTATGGCTACACCTTC	CASSDQAGDYGYTF	-	TRBJ1-2	TRBV6-1	-
TGCGCCAGCAGTGAGTGGGAGGGACGGAGCTCCTACGAGCAGTACTTC	CASSEWEGRSSYEQYF	many	TRBJ2-7	TRBV10-1	TRBD2
TGTGCCAGCAGGCAGGGGGAGCTGTTTTTT	CASRQGELFF	-	TRBJ2-2	TRBV2	-
TGCAGCGTTGAAGGCGCGGATGAGACCCAGTACTTC	CSVEGADETQYF	-	TRBJ2-5	TRBV29-1	-
TGTGCCAGTAGTATAATGGGCGTGGGGCATGAGCAGTTCTTC	CASSIMGVGHEQFF	-	TRBJ2-1	TRBV19	-
TGTGCCAGTAGTATGGTTGGGGAGCTAACGAACACCGGGGAGCTGTTTTTT	CASSMVGELTNTGELFF	-	TRBJ2-2	TRBV19	-
TGTGCCAGCAGTGCTAGCGGGAGTAGCACCGGGGAGCTGTTTTTT	CASSASGSSTGELFF	-	TRBJ2-2	TRBV9	TRBD2